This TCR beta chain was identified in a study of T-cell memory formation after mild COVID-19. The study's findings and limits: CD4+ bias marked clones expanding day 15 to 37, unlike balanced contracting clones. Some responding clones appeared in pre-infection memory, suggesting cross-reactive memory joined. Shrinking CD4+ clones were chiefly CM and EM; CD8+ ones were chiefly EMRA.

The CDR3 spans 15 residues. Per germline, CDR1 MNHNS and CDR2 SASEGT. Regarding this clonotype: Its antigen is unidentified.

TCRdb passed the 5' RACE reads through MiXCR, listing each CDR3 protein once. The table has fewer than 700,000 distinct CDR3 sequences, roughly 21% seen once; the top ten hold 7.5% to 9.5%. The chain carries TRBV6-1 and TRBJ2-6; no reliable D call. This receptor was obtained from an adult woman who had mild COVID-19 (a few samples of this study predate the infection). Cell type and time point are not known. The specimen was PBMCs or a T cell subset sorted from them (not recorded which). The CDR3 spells CPGEQSNSGANVLTF. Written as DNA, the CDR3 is TGTCCCGGCGAGCAGAGTAACTCTGGGGCCAACGTCCTGACTTTC.